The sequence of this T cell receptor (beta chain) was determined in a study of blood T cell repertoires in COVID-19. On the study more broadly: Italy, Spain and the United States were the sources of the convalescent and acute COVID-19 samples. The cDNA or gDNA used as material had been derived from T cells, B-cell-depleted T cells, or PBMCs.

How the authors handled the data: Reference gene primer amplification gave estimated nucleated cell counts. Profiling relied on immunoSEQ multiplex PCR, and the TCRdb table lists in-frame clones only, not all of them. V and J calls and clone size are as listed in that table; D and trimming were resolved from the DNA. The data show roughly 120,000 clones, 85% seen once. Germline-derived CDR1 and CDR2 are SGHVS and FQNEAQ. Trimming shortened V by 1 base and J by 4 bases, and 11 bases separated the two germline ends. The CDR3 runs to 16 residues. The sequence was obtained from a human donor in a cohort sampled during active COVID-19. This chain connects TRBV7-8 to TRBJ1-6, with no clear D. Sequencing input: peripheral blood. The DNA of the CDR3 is TGTGCCAGCAGCTTAGAAAGAGGGAGGTATAATTCACCCCTCCACTTT. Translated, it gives CASSLERGRYNSPLHF.